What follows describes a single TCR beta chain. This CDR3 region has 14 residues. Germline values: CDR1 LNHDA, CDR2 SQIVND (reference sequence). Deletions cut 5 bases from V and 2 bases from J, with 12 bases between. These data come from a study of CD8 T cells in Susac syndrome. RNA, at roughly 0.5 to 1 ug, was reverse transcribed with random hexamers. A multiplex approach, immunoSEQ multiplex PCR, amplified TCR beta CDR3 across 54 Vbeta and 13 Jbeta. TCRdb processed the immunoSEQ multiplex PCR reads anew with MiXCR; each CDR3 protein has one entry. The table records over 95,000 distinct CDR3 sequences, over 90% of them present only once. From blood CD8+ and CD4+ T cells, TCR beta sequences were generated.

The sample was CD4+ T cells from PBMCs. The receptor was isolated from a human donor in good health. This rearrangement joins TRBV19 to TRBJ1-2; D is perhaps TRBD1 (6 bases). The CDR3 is CASSQQGANYGYTF. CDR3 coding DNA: TGTGCCAGTAGTCAACAGGGCGCCAACTATGGCTACACCTTC.